This paragraph covers one T cell receptor beta chain sequence. CDR3 length: 12 residues. Trimming took off 1 base at V and 7 bases at J, with 7 bases between the two ends. Germline loops: CDR1 LNHDA, CDR2 SQIVND (reference sequence). Sequenced by immunoSEQ multiplex PCR; TCRdb stores in-frame clones only, minus some. The table lists about 97,000 clones, less than 85% of them singletons. This entry comes from a study of blood T cell repertoires in COVID-19. For the study at large: Samples taken during acute and convalescent COVID-19 were collected in the United States, Italy and Spain.

Sequenced: peripheral blood. The clonotype originates from a woman in her sixties or seventies with active or convalescent COVID-19. The J gene is TRBJ1-1, the V gene TRBV19, with D tentatively TRBD1 (5 bases). CDR3 nucleotides: TGTGCCAGTAGTATAGCAGGGATTGAAGCTTTCTTT. This codes for CASSIAGIEAFF. Variable domain in full (rest from reference TRBV19 and TRBJ1-1): DGGITQSPKYLFRKEGQNVTLSCEQNLNHDAMYWYRQDPGQGLRLIYYSQIVNDFQKGDIAEGYSVSREKKESFPLTVTSAQKNPTAFYLCASSIAGIEAFFGQGTRLTVV.